The clone carrying this TCR beta chain has a count of ten or more. Its antigen is undetermined. The entry originates in a study of T-cell reconstitution after alpha-beta-depleted transplantation in children. Regarding the study as a whole: Some patients' high day-60 TCRbeta diversity was traced to surviving recipient T cells and thymic progenitors. The study reportedly traced alpha-beta T cells about two months after transplant to several hundred expanded graft clones.

The V and J ends lost 2 bases and 8 bases respectively, with 10 bases between them. CDR3 length: 13 amino acids. Germline assignment: CDR1 MDHEN and CDR2 SYDVKM. Unique molecular identifiers were incorporated into the prepared TCRbeta library. Via MiXCR, TCRdb re-called the PCR reads, giving one row per CDR3 protein. Of 450,000 to 600,000 distinct CDR3 sequences in the sample, more than 9% were seen once. The receptor's source is a child aged 2 to 10 with inherited bone marrow failure, due to receive a stem cell transplant. The sequenced sample was PBMCs, obtained before TCRalphabeta/CD19-depleted stem cell transplant. The V and J genes are TRBV28 and TRBJ2-4, with unresolved D. The CDR3 coding sequence is TGTGCCAGCAGTTTAATGGCTGGGGACATTCAGTACTTC. As protein: CASSLMAGDIQYF.